This T cell receptor (beta chain) was found in a study of CD8 T cells in cerebrospinal fluid in Alzheimer's disease (dated by TCRdb to about 2020). Study-level background: The study used two single-cell methods, plate-based nested PCR sequencing and droplet-based sequencing, to evaluate clonal expansion of CSF T cells. Whether clonally expanded T cells were present in cerebrospinal fluid from healthy elderly individuals and from patients with neurodegenerative disease was tested. In the droplet-based CSF analysis comparing patients with controls, there were roughly 9 healthy controls (under 12,000 cells) and roughly 9 patients with MCI or Alzheimer's disease (10,391 cells). A total of some 22 samples were covered by the CSF gene-expression analysis, in which Parkinson's disease patients were included. What the work shows at the level of the full study, not this receptor alone: A higher percentage of TCRs was made up by the largest CSF clone in patients with MCI or Alzheimer's disease than in controls. The EBV-specific clones were neither the most highly expanded clones nor enriched among patients. When the data were pooled, 4 of 6 Alzheimer's patients but only 1 of 10 healthy subjects had a highly expanded clone, defined as one making up at least 3% of TCRs. Only samples with detectable clones went into the overall clonality comparison: around eleven healthy, 5 MCI, 5 AD, and 6 PD. Finding EBV-specific TCRs in CSF, the authors cautioned, does not establish a causal link between EBV and Alzheimer's disease.

This clonotype is large (0.1 to 1%), judged from its frequency; no count is recorded. Its antigen is currently not known. Patients with Parkinson's disease were included as a neurodegenerative disease comparison group, since earlier reports had described antigen-specific T cells in the blood of Parkinson's disease patients. Every participant was in good physical condition and had no acute infectious disease. Biomarkers including neurofilament, amyloid-beta and tau were used to confirm neurodegeneration in the patients. A live/dead marker was used to sort live CSF cells for droplet-based sequencing. To pellet immune cells, CSF obtained by lumbar puncture was centrifuged at 300g. Each CSF sample was checked for red blood cells, and any sample showing blood contamination was excluded. CSF cells were cryopreserved in freezing medium, frozen overnight at -80 degrees C, and subsequently stored in liquid nitrogen. Before analysis, CSF samples were kept in storage for less than six months.

Library prep was done by 10x single-cell sequencing. Profiling of CSF cells was done with 10X Genomics single-cell V(D)J and 5' gene-expression libraries. CSF single-cell TCR libraries were sequenced on an Illumina NextSeq550. Per the authors' processing: After V(D)J reads were mapped to the vdj-GRCh38 alts ensemble 2.0.0 reference, the Cell Ranger vdj pipeline was used to analyse the reads. Clonotypes were defined as cell barcodes sharing the same set of productive CDR3 nucleotide sequences. To link clonality with transcriptional profiles, clonotype information was incorporated into Seurat v3.0 gene-expression metadata. Any CSF cell with more than 1,800 genes, more than 7,500 UMIs or more than 10% mitochondrial reads was excluded. To find TCRs with known antigen specificity, CDR3-beta sequences were matched against VDJdb. Network analysis of clone sharing used the R package qgraph and included only TCRs with complete alpha and beta chains. Based on TCRdb reprocessing of the reads, there is one entry per CDR3 protein sequence, and DNA is missing. V and J calls and clone size were set by TCRdb, not the authors. The table for this sample lists approximately 790 distinct CDR3 sequences. In total, the top ten clones hold around 14% of the sample.

Counted from cysteine to phenylalanine, this CDR3 has 14 amino acids. No DNA is listed. From the germline V gene (reference sequence), CDR1 is SEHNR and CDR2 is FQNEAQ. Sequencing was performed on cerebrospinal fluid. This receptor was taken from a human donor with Parkinson's disease. The chain employs TRBV7-9 and TRBJ2-5; without DNA, the TCRdb call of TRBD1 cannot be checked. CDR3 protein: CASSPLRVGETQYF.